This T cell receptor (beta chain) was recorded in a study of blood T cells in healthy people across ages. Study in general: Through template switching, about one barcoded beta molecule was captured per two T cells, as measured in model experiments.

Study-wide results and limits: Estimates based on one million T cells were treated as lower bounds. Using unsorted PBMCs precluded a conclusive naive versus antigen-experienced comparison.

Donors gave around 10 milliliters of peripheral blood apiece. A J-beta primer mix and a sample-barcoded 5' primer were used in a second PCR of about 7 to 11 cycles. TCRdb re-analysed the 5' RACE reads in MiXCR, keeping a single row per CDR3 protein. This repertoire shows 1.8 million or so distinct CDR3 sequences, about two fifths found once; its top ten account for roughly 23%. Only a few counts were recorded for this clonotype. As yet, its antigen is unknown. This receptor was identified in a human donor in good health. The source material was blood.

CDR3 sequence (DNA): TGCGCCAGCAGCAGGACAGGGACTACTTCGTCCACAGATACGCAGTATTTT. Translated: CASSRTGTTSSTDTQYF. The J gene is TRBJ2-3, the V gene TRBV5-1; possibly TRBD1 for D (8 bases). V gave up 4 bases and J gave up 2 bases, with 20 bases separating them. The CDR3 spans 17 residues. Per germline, CDR1 SGHRS and CDR2 YFSETQ.